The 18 T cell receptor beta chains listed next were all sequenced from one sample in a study of neoadjuvant anti-PD-1 for oral cavity cancer. Here immunoSEQ multiplex PCR was the method, and the copy in TCRdb shows in-frame clones only, minus some. The data show roughly 9,600 clones, 66% seen once. The sample's time point: after neoadjuvant nivolumab, at surgical resection. The source material was PBMCs, sampled after nivolumab (anti-PD-1) treatment. The receptor source for this set is a person between 40 and 85 years old with oral cavity squamous cell carcinoma.

The V gene is TRBV27, the J gene TRBJ1-5; no definite D call. Trimming took off 6 bases at V and 0 bases at J, with 12 bases between the two ends. This CDR3 is 15 amino acids long. Looked up from germline, CDR1 is MNHEY and CDR2 is SMNVEV (reference sequence). The CDR3 sequence: CASSWTAYSNQPQHF. CDR3 in DNA: TGTGCCAGCAGCTGGACGGCATATAGCAATCAGCCCCAGCATTTT.

This clone was seen just once. This chain joins TRBV10-1 and TRBJ1-1; D is possibly TRBD1 (6 bases). Trimming stripped 4 bases from V and 3 bases from J, with 12 bases between. The CDR3 is made up of 14 amino acids. Germline V gene sequence: CDR1 WNHNN, CDR2 SYGVQD (reference sequence). As DNA, the CDR3 is TGCGCCAGCAGTGTGGGGGGGCCGGACACTGAAGCTTTCTTT. Translation: CASSVGGPDTEAFF.

This clone was found once. The chain couples TRBV19 to TRBJ1-2, with D perhaps matching TRBD1 (6 bases). Germline lookup yields CDR1 LNHDA and CDR2 SQIVND (reference sequence). The CDR3 extends over 16 amino acids. V was shortened by 3 bases and J by 8 bases, with 22 bases between the two germline ends. CDR3 amino acids: CASSMNFRGGHQGYTF. In DNA, the CDR3 is TGTGCCAGTAGTATGAATTTTAGAGGGGGGCATCAGGGCTACACCTTC.

J is TRBJ2-1 and V is TRBV10-1; the match to TRBD1 covers 9 bases. V was clipped by 7 bases and J by 4 bases; unmatched bases: 8. Germline V gene data show CDR1 as WNHNN and CDR2 as SYGVQD (reference sequence). This CDR3 is built from 15 residues. The CDR3 loop reads CASNPGTGLYNEQFF. The CDR3 DNA reads TGCGCCAGCAATCCCGGGACAGGGCTGTACAATGAGCAGTTCTTC.

A single count supports this clone. The chain employs TRBV2 and TRBJ2-1, with 7 bases aligning to TRBD2. The CDR3 spans 17 residues. Trimming at V came to 6 bases and at J to 2 bases, leaving 13 bases not matched to a gene. Germline values: CDR1 SNHLY, CDR2 FYNNEI. The CDR3 region is CASRSGLAGSTYNEQFF. The CDR3 coding sequence is TGTGCCAGCAGGAGCGGATTAGCGGGCTCTACCTACAATGAGCAGTTCTTC.

The gene calls are TRBV7-2 and TRBJ1-1, with a tentative D call TRBD1 (6 bases). Trimming pared 1 base from V and 4 bases from J, leaving 19 bases between. This CDR3 contains 17 residues. Germline assignment: CDR1 SGHTA and CDR2 FQGNSA. The CDR3 nucleotides are TGTGCCAGCAGCTTAGTTGGGGGCGACAGTGATAGCACTGAAGCTTTCTTT. Amino acid sequence: CASSLVGGDSDSTEAFF.

The gene calls are TRBV19 and TRBJ2-7; TRBD2 matches at 9 bases. CDR1 LNHDA and CDR2 SQIVND come from the germline V gene (reference sequence). The CDR3 covers 15 residues. V lost 4 bases to trimming and J lost 2 bases; unmatched junction nucleotides: 6. Here the CDR3 DNA reads TGTGCCAGTAGTACCGGACTAGCGTTAACCTACGAGCAGTACTTC. It is translated as CASSTGLALTYEQYF.

This clone was observed a single time. The V call is TRBV7-2, the J call TRBJ2-1; 14 bases map to TRBD2. The germline V gene has CDR1 SGHTA and CDR2 FQGNSA. The CDR3 loop spans 15 amino acids. J gave up 7 bases and V 4 bases, and 3 bases lay outside the gene matches. The CDR3 sequence is CASSSRTSGGNEQFF. For the CDR3, the DNA is TGTGCCAGCAGCTCCAGGACTAGCGGGGGGAATGAGCAGTTCTTC.

The V and J genes are TRBV30 and TRBJ2-1; the D gene could be TRBD1 or TRBD2 (6 bases each). The CDR3 contains 14 residues. With 2 bases removed from V and 7 bases from J, the gap between germline ends came to 15 bases. The germline CDR1 and CDR2 sequences are GTSNPN and SVGIG (reference sequence). The CDR3 region is CAWSMGGWKNEQFF. The CDR3, as DNA: TGTGCCTGGAGTATGGGGGGCTGGAAGAATGAGCAGTTCTTC.

The chain is built from TRBV7-9 and TRBJ2-3; 10 nucleotides agree with TRBD2. Germline-derived CDR1 and CDR2 are SEHNR and FQNEAQ (reference sequence). J lost 3 bases, V lost 5 bases, and 11 bases had no gene match. CDR3 length equals 17 residues. CDR3 protein: CASSLRGLAYLTDTQYF. The CDR3 DNA is TGTGCCAGCAGCCTGCGGGGACTAGCGTACCTGACAGATACGCAGTATTTT.

This chain joins TRBV15 and TRBJ2-1, with 8 bases matching TRBD1. V dropped 5 bases and J dropped 0; count of bases not matched to a gene: 6. Germline CDR1 reads LNHNV; CDR2 reads YYDKDF (reference sequence). The CDR3 length is 16 residues. The CDR3 spells CATSYGTGSSYNEQFF. The CDR3 coding sequence is TGTGCCACCAGCTATGGGACAGGCAGCTCCTACAATGAGCAGTTCTTC.

The chain carries TRBV4-1 and TRBJ2-1, with D tentatively TRBD1 or TRBD2 (5 bases each). Trimming removed 6 bases from V and 5 bases from J, with 14 bases in between. CDR3 length equals 14 residues. Looked up from germline, CDR1 is MGHRA and CDR2 is YSYEKL. CDR3 residues: CASSHPLGDNEQFF. The CDR3 nucleotides are TGCGCCAGCAGTCACCCCCTGGGGGACAATGAGCAGTTCTTC.

The chain is built from TRBV6-1 and TRBJ2-7; D gene uncertain. Germline loops: CDR1 MNHNS, CDR2 SASEGT. V was cut by 2 bases and J by 0 bases, with 11 bases left in between. The CDR3 is 15 residues long. The CDR3 sequence: CASSEIGRSSYEQYF. DNA for the CDR3: TGTGCCAGCAGTGAAATCGGCAGGAGCTCCTACGAGCAGTACTTC.

V and J are TRBV21-1 and TRBJ2-5; no check of the table's D call, TRBD1, against the DNA was made. TRBV21-1 is labeled a pseudogene. The CDR3 totals 13 residues. As DNA, the CDR3 is TGTGCCAGCAGCAGTGGGGGCGAAGAGACCCAGTACTTC. It specifies CASSSGGEETQYF.

The chain has TRBV19 and TRBJ2-1; 10 bases align to TRBD1. Unmatched junction bases numbered 8, after V lost 5 bases and J lost 4 bases. The germline gives CDR1 LNHDA, CDR2 SQIVND (reference sequence). This CDR3 is built from 16 residues. CDR3 amino acids: CASSPHDRGLYNEQFF. CDR3 in DNA: TGTGCCAGTAGTCCCCATGACAGGGGGCTGTACAATGAGCAGTTCTTC.

The genes are TRBV2 and TRBJ1-2; 8 bases align to TRBD1. The trim removed 5 bases at V and 6 bases at J, leaving 5 bases unmatched. Germline V gives CDR1 SNHLY, CDR2 FYNNEI. The length of the CDR3 is 13 residues. The CDR3 reads CASSLGQVHGYTF. CDR3 DNA sequence: TGTGCCAGCAGTCTGGGACAGGTCCATGGCTACACCTTC.

The chain has TRBV15 and TRBJ2-1, with TRBD2 matching over 11 bases. The CDR3 has 18 residues. V dropped 5 bases and J dropped 3; count of bases not matched to a gene: 12. Germline V lookup: CDR1 LNHNV, CDR2 YYDKDF (reference sequence). CDR3 in DNA: TGTGCCACCAGCCCCCCGTTAGCGGGAGGGCCGATCTACAATGAGCAGTTCTTC. Protein: CATSPPLAGGPIYNEQFF.

This clone has only one observation. V and J are TRBV7-9 and TRBJ1-1; TRBD1 agrees at 9 bases. The length of the CDR3 is 13 residues. Germline V gene lookup returns CDR1 SEHNR and CDR2 FQNEAQ (reference sequence). The J segment lost 8 bases and the V segment lost 4 bases, leaving 5 bases of the junction unmatched. The chain's CDR3 is CASSWDRETEAFF. CDR3 sequence (DNA): TGTGCCAGCAGCTGGGACAGGGAGACGGAAGCTTTCTTT. The full variable domain, in which reference TRBV7-9 and TRBJ1-1 provide the parts outside the CDR3, is DTGVSQNPRHKITKRGQNVTFRCDPISEHNRLYWYRQTLGQGPEFLTYFQNEAQLEKSRLLSDRFSAERPKGSFSTLEIQRTEQGDSAMYLCASSWDRETEAFFGQGTRLTVV.